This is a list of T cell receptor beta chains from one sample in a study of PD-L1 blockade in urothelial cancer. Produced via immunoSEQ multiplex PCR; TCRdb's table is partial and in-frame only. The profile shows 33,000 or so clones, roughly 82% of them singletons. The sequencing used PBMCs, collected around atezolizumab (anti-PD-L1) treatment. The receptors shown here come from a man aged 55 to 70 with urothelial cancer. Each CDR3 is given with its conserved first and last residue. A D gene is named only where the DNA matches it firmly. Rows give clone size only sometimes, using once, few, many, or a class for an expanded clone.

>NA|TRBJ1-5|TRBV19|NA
CASSILGGGNQPQHF
TGTGCCAGTAGTATTCTGGGAGGAGGCAATCAGCCCCAGCATTTT
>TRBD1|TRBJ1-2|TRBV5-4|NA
CASSILGTGNGYTF
TGTGCCAGCAGTATACTCGGGACAGGGAATGGCTACACCTTC
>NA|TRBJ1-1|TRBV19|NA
CASSISGNTEAFF
TGTGCCAGTAGTATTTCCGGGAACACTGAAGCTTTCTTT
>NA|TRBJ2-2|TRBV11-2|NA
CASSLQNTGELFF
TGTGCCAGCAGCTTACAAAACACCGGGGAGCTGTTTTTT
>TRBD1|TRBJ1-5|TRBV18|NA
CASSSDRGQPQHF
TGTGCCAGCTCGTCCGACAGGGGGCAGCCCCAGCATTTT
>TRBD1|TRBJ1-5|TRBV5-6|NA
CASILQGADQPQHF
TGTGCCAGCATCCTACAGGGGGCGGATCAGCCCCAGCATTTT
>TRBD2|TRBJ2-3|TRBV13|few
CASRGTSGDTDTQYF
TGTGCCAGCAGGGGAACTAGCGGGGACACAGATACGCAGTATTTT
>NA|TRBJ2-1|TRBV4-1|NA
CASSQGPAGDNEQFF
TGCGCCAGCAGCCAAGGTCCGGCAGGGGACAATGAGCAGTTCTTC
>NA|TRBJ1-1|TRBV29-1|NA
CSARSQASEAFF
TGCAGCGCTCGGTCTCAGGCAAGTGAAGCTTTCTTT
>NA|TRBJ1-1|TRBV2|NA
CASSLGLTNTEAFF
TGTGCCAGCAGTCTCGGACTGACGAACACTGAAGCTTTCTTT
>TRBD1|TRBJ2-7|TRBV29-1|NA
CSVETRDRGLYEQYF
TGCAGCGTTGAGACTCGAGACAGGGGGCTGTACGAGCAGTACTTC
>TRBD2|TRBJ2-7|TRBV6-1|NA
CASKLAGGIYEQYF
TGTGCCAGCAAGCTGGCGGGGGGCATCTACGAGCAGTACTTC
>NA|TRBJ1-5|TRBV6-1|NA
CASSEVFGQGLSHQSQHF
TGTGCCAGCAGTGAAGTTTTCGGCCAGGGACTATCTCATCAGTCCCAGCATTTT
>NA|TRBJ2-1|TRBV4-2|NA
CASSQGPAGNEQFF
TGTGCCAGCAGCCAAGGGCCCGCCGGGAATGAGCAGTTCTTC
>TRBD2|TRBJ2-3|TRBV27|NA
CASRSSGGSNTQYF
TGTGCCAGCAGGTCTAGCGGGGGTTCCAATACGCAGTATTTT
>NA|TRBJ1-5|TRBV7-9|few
CASSPGLSAREQPQHF
TGTGCCAGCAGCCCTGGACTGTCAGCCCGGGAACAGCCCCAGCATTTT
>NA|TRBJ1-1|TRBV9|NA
CASSVGTITEAFF
TGTGCCAGCAGCGTAGGGACAATCACTGAAGCTTTCTTT
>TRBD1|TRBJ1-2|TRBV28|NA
CANSDRTRYGYTF
TGTGCCAATTCGGACAGGACTCGCTATGGCTACACCTTC
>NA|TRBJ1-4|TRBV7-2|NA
CASSQGGANEKLFF
TGTGCCAGCAGCCAAGGGGGGGCTAATGAAAAACTGTTTTTT
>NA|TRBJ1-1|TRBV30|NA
CASSSGRANTEAFF
TGTGCCTCCTCCTCCGGCAGGGCGAACACTGAAGCTTTCTTT
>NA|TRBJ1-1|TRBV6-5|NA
CASSFGRSGEAFF
TGTGCCAGCAGTTTTGGGCGAAGTGGTGAAGCTTTCTTT
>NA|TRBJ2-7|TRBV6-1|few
CASREIFHEQYF
TGTGCCAGCAGGGAGATCTTCCACGAGCAGTACTTC
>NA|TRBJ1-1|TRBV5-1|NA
CASSLNQMNTEAFF
TGCGCCAGCAGCTTGAATCAAATGAACACTGAAGCTTTCTTT
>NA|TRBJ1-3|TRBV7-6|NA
CASSPRYSGNTIYF
TGTGCCAGCAGCCCCCGTTACTCTGGAAACACCATATATTTT
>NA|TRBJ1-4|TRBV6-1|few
CASRPSGGAGEKLFF
TGTGCCAGCAGGCCCAGTGGGGGGGCGGGTGAAAAACTGTTTTTT
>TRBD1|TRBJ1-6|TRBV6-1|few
CASSQDRNSPLHF
TGTGCCAGCAGTCAGGACAGGAATTCACCCCTCCACTTT
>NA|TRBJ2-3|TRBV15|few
CATSSGRLVGTDTQYF
TGTGCCACCAGCAGCGGGAGACTAGTGGGCACAGATACGCAGTATTTT
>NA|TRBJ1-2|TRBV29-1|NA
CSVEQGSYGYTF
TGCAGCGTTGAACAGGGGAGCTATGGCTACACCTTC
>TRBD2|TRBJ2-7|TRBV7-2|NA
CASSLGGGGIYEQYF
TGTGCCAGCAGCTTAGGCGGGGGGGGGATCTACGAGCAGTACTTC
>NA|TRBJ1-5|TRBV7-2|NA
CASSRTDSPSQPQHF
TGTGCCAGCAGCCGTACCGACTCCCCCAGTCAGCCCCAGCATTTT
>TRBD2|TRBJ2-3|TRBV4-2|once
CASSQVAGGTDTQYF
TGTGCCAGCAGCCAGGTAGCGGGGGGCACAGATACGCAGTATTTT
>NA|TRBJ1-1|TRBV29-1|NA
CSVEKQEIEAFF
TGCAGCGTTGAAAAACAGGAGATTGAAGCTTTCTTT
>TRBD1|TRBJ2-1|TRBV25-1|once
CASRESRGSSYNEQFF
TGTGCCAGCAGAGAGAGCAGGGGGAGCTCCTACAATGAGCAGTTCTTC
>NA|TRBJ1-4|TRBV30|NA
CAWSTGFAEEKLFF
TGTGCCTGGAGTACAGGGTTCGCTGAGGAAAAACTGTTTTTT
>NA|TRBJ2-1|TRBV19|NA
CASSMVEGLSSYNEQFF
TGTGCCAGTAGTATGGTTGAGGGACTTAGCTCCTACAATGAGCAGTTCTTC
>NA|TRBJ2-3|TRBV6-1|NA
CASSEGETQYF
TGTGCCAGCAGTGAAGGAGAGACGCAGTATTTT
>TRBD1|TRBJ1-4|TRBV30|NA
CAWSFPRDRGGEKLFF
TGTGCCTGGAGTTTCCCCCGGGACAGGGGTGGTGAAAAACTGTTTTTT
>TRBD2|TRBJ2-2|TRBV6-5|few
CASSYGGSGTGELFF
TGTGCCAGCAGCTACGGGGGGAGCGGGACCGGGGAGCTGTTTTTT
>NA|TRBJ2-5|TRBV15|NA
CATSRDRRMGGTQYF
TGTGCCACCAGCAGAGATCGGCGCATGGGGGGGACCCAGTACTTC
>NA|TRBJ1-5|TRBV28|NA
CASSPADNQPQHF
TGTGCCAGCAGTCCCGCGGACAATCAGCCCCAGCATTTT
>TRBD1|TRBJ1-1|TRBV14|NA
CASSRFDREAEAFF
TGTGCCAGCAGCCGATTCGACAGGGAGGCTGAAGCTTTCTTT
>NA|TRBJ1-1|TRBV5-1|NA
CASSSRIHMNTEAFF
TGCGCCAGCAGCTCCCGTATACATATGAACACTGAAGCTTTCTTT
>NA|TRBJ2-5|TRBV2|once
CASSEPGFGETQYF
TGTGCCAGCAGTGAACCGGGGTTTGGAGAGACCCAGTACTTC